The rows below give T cell receptor beta chains drawn from one sample of a study of T cell changes during pregnancy in multiple sclerosis. Clones were read by immunoSEQ multiplex PCR, and TCRdb kept only the in-frame ones, dropping some. The repertoire holds about 40,000 clones, with 80% to 95% as singletons. The sample here was CD4+ T cells from peripheral blood mononuclear cells, taken in the third trimester of pregnancy. The receptors here all came from a female donor with multiple sclerosis, enrolled in a pregnancy study. The CDR3 runs from the conserved cysteine through the conserved F or W. The order of the fields is clone size, V gene, D gene, CDR3 length, J gene, CDR3 DNA, CDR3 protein. A D gene is named only where the DNA matches it firmly. Size is omitted from some rows. Given values are once, few, many or a class for expanded clones.

clone_size: -; v_call: TRBV4-1; d_call: -; cdr3_length: 18; j_call: TRBJ1-3; cdr3_nt: TGCGCCAGCAGCCTTACTCCCCCCGGAGGGAGCTCTGGAAACACCATATATTTT; cdr3_aa: CASSLTPPGGSSGNTIYF
clone_size: -; v_call: TRBV18; d_call: -; cdr3_length: 14; j_call: TRBJ2-7; cdr3_nt: TGTGCCAGCTCACCAGCCGCAGGCGCCTACGAGCAGTACTTC; cdr3_aa: CASSPAAGAYEQYF
clone_size: once; v_call: TRBV5-8; d_call: -; cdr3_length: 15; j_call: TRBJ2-7; cdr3_nt: TGTGCCAGCACCTACCCGGTCGGGGTAAACTACGAGCAGTACTTC; cdr3_aa: CASTYPVGVNYEQYF
clone_size: once; v_call: TRBV10-2; d_call: TRBD2; cdr3_length: 18; j_call: TRBJ2-6; cdr3_nt: TGCGCCAGTGTACCCCGCGCAGGGACTATCTCTGGGGCCAACGTCCTGACTTTC; cdr3_aa: CASVPRAGTISGANVLTF
clone_size: -; v_call: TRBV18; d_call: TRBD1; cdr3_length: 13; j_call: TRBJ1-5; cdr3_nt: TGTGCCAGCTCACCGGACAGGACTTGGCCCCAGCATTTT; cdr3_aa: CASSPDRTWPQHF
clone_size: once; v_call: TRBV30; d_call: -; cdr3_length: 15; j_call: TRBJ2-3; cdr3_nt: TGTGCCTGGAGTGTGCCCGGGAGTGGGCTAGATACGCAGTATTTT; cdr3_aa: CAWSVPGSGLDTQYF
clone_size: -; v_call: TRBV5-6; d_call: TRBD1; cdr3_length: 14; j_call: TRBJ1-5; cdr3_nt: TGTGCCAGCAGGCGACAGGGGAGCAATCAGCCCCAGCATTTT; cdr3_aa: CASRRQGSNQPQHF
clone_size: once; v_call: TRBV15; d_call: TRBD2; cdr3_length: 17; j_call: TRBJ2-2; cdr3_nt: TGTGCCACCAGCACCCCCCCCGGCGGGAGAGGCACCGGGGAGCTGTTTTTT; cdr3_aa: CATSTPPGGRGTGELFF
clone_size: -; v_call: TRBV5-8; d_call: TRBD2; cdr3_length: 18; j_call: TRBJ2-1; cdr3_nt: TGTGCCAGCAGCTTGATGGTGACTAGCGGGAGCGGGCTGAATGAGCAGTTCTTC; cdr3_aa: CASSLMVTSGSGLNEQFF
clone_size: -; v_call: TRBV6-6; d_call: -; cdr3_length: 16; j_call: TRBJ1-1; cdr3_nt: TGTGCCAGCAGTTACGGCCTGGACAGACCGAACACTGAAGCTTTCTTT; cdr3_aa: CASSYGLDRPNTEAFF
clone_size: -; v_call: TRBV9; d_call: TRBD1; cdr3_length: 15; j_call: TRBJ1-6; cdr3_nt: TGTGCCAGCAGCGGGGGGACAGGGGGTAATTCACCCCTCCACTTT; cdr3_aa: CASSGGTGGNSPLHF
clone_size: -; v_call: TRBV5-1; d_call: -; cdr3_length: 15; j_call: TRBJ2-3; cdr3_nt: TGCGCCAGCAGCTTGGAGGGCAGGGGACCAGATACGCAGTATTTT; cdr3_aa: CASSLEGRGPDTQYF
clone_size: -; v_call: TRBV18; d_call: TRBD2; cdr3_length: 15; j_call: TRBJ2-7; cdr3_nt: TGTGCCAGCTCGCCCACCCTAGCGGGAGTCTACGAGCAGTACTTC; cdr3_aa: CASSPTLAGVYEQYF
clone_size: -; v_call: TRBV7-2; d_call: -; cdr3_length: 16; j_call: TRBJ1-2; cdr3_nt: TGTGCCAGCAGCTTAGTTTCCGGGAGTCGACAGTCTGGCTACACCTTC; cdr3_aa: CASSLVSGSRQSGYTF
clone_size: -; v_call: TRBV10-2; d_call: TRBD1; cdr3_length: 17; j_call: TRBJ1-4; cdr3_nt: TGCGCCAGCAGTGGGACAGGGATGATCGGGACTAATGAAAAACTGTTTTTT; cdr3_aa: CASSGTGMIGTNEKLFF
clone_size: medium-sized; v_call: TRBV7-9; d_call: -; cdr3_length: 12; j_call: TRBJ1-1; cdr3_nt: TGTGCCAGCAGCTTAGTTTCAGAGGAGGCTTTCTTT; cdr3_aa: CASSLVSEEAFF
clone_size: -; v_call: TRBV28; d_call: -; cdr3_length: 13; j_call: TRBJ2-7; cdr3_nt: TGTGCCAGCAGGGAGAGAAACAGGGCCGAGCAGTACTTC; cdr3_aa: CASRERNRAEQYF
clone_size: -; v_call: TRBV29-1; d_call: TRBD2; cdr3_length: 13; j_call: TRBJ2-7; cdr3_nt: TGCAGCGTTGGGGGGACTAGCGGGAGATGGCAGTACTTC; cdr3_aa: CSVGGTSGRWQYF
clone_size: -; v_call: TRBV5-5; d_call: TRBD1; cdr3_length: 15; j_call: TRBJ1-2; cdr3_nt: TGTGCCAGCAGCTTTAGAGACAGGGGAAACTATGGCTACACCTTC; cdr3_aa: CASSFRDRGNYGYTF
clone_size: -; v_call: TRBV6-6; d_call: TRBD1; cdr3_length: 14; j_call: TRBJ1-3; cdr3_nt: TGTGCCAGCAGTACAGGGGACAGAAGTAACACCATATATTTT; cdr3_aa: CASSTGDRSNTIYF
clone_size: -; v_call: TRBV30; d_call: -; cdr3_length: 14; j_call: TRBJ2-3; cdr3_nt: TGTGCCTGGAGTGGCTGGACTACCACAGATACGCAGTATTTT; cdr3_aa: CAWSGWTTTDTQYF
clone_size: once; v_call: TRBV7-9; d_call: TRBD1; cdr3_length: 15; j_call: TRBJ2-2; cdr3_nt: TGTGCCAGCAGCTTGACAGGGGGCGCGGGCGGGGAGCTGTTTTTT; cdr3_aa: CASSLTGGAGGELFF
clone_size: -; v_call: TRBV19; d_call: TRBD1; cdr3_length: 14; j_call: TRBJ2-4; cdr3_nt: TGTGCCAGTAGTACCCAGGGGGCGAGAAACATTCAGTACTTC; cdr3_aa: CASSTQGARNIQYF
clone_size: -; v_call: TRBV5-1; d_call: -; cdr3_length: 13; j_call: TRBJ2-5; cdr3_nt: TGCGCCAGCAGCCCCGCGGTCGACGCGTCCCAGTACTTC; cdr3_aa: CASSPAVDASQYF
clone_size: -; v_call: TRBV28; d_call: TRBD1; cdr3_length: 17; j_call: TRBJ1-5; cdr3_nt: TGTGCCAGCCGCGCCAGAAAGGGACAGATTAGCAATCAGCCCCAGCATTTT; cdr3_aa: CASRARKGQISNQPQHF
clone_size: -; v_call: TRBV15; d_call: -; cdr3_length: 18; j_call: TRBJ1-1; cdr3_nt: TGTGCCACCAGCAGAGATTGGGGCCTACAGGCGAGCAGCTCTGAAGCTTTCTTT; cdr3_aa: CATSRDWGLQASSSEAFF
clone_size: -; v_call: TRBV6-4; d_call: -; cdr3_length: 15; j_call: TRBJ1-2; cdr3_nt: TGTGCCAGCAGTGTGGAGGCAGGTTCTAACTATGGCTACACCTTC; cdr3_aa: CASSVEAGSNYGYTF